Below are 10 T cell receptor beta chains sequenced from a single sample in a study of regulatory T cells in long-lasting Graves disease (dated by TCRdb to 2020 to 2022). This sample's time point label indicates: persistent/refractory GD, antithyroid drugs over 5 years with positive TRAb. RNA was extracted from PBMCs in TRIzol for both TCR sequencing and RNA sequencing. Receptor libraries were prepared by multiplex PCR. The sequencing machine was an Illumina HiSeq 4000. iRepertoire HTBI primers and Arm-PCR amplification of CDR3 regions were used to construct TCR beta libraries. The public reads were reprocessed in TCRdb via fastp at Q25 and MiXCR, keeping in-frame beta chains. Here each entry gathers all rows of one CDR3 protein and keeps the most common genes and DNA. The sample profile shows about 340,000 distinct CDR3 sequences; about 20% of them were found once. The ten largest clones take up 29% of the sample.

The material was peripheral blood mononuclear cells (PBMCs), obtained when the disease was refractory, from a patient treated with antithyroid drugs. The receptors come from a female donor with Graves disease.

This clonotype was seen ten or more times. The CDR3 is CASSLVRGEAEAFF. The CDR3 DNA reads as TGTGCCAGCAGCTTAGTCAGGGGGGAGGCTGAAGCTTTCTTT. The chain employs TRBV7-8 and TRBJ1-1; 7 positions agree with TRBD1. The CDR3 is made up of 14 amino acids. The J segment lost 6 bases and the V segment lost 1 base, leaving 5 bases of the junction unmatched. The germline CDR1 and CDR2 sequences are SGHVS and FQNEAQ.

This clonotype has ten or more counts. The chain couples TRBV20-1 to TRBJ2-5; D is unresolved. This CDR3 region has 13 residues. Trimming removed 0 bases at V and 3 bases at J, with 8 bases between. Looked up from germline, CDR1 is DFQATT and CDR2 is SNEGSKA (reference sequence). CDR3 in DNA: TGCAGTGCTAGAGATTCCTACAAAGAGACCCAGTACTTC. It encodes CSARDSYKETQYF.

This clonotype was found a few times. V usage is TRBV20-1 and J usage is TRBJ2-7; 7 bases are shared with TRBD2. Germline V gene sequence: CDR1 DFQATT, CDR2 SNEGSKA (reference sequence). V trimming: 0 bases; J trimming: 0 bases; junction bases outside the gene matches: 5. The CDR3 extends over 15 amino acids. This chain's CDR3 is CSARDLQRDSYEQYF. CDR3 sequence (DNA): TGCAGTGCTAGAGATCTACAGCGGGACTCCTACGAGCAGTACTTC.

A word on this clonotype: With a much larger clone just one base away, this may be a read error. The chain combines TRBV12-3 or TRBV12-4 with TRBJ1-5; no firm D call. Trimming pared 4 bases from V and 4 bases from J, leaving 8 bases between. The length of the CDR3 is 13 residues. CDR3 sequence (DNA): TGTGCCAGCAGTTCCCAGGAGAATCAGCCCCAGCATTTT. Translating gives CASSSQENQPQHF.

This clonotype was observed many times. The V and J genes are TRBV2 and TRBJ1-1; tentatively, D is TRBD1 (5 bases). CDR1 SNHLY and CDR2 FYNNEI come from the germline V gene. The CDR3 contains 16 residues. Trimming took off 2 bases at V and 1 base at J, with 14 bases between the two ends. The DNA for the CDR3 is TGTGCCAGCAGTGAAAAGGGGACCCTCCAGAACACTGAAGCTTTCTTT. Its translation is CASSEKGTLQNTEAFF.

This clonotype was picked up many times. The V gene is TRBV27, the J gene TRBJ1-5, with 9 positions matching TRBD1. V was clipped by 8 bases and J by 4 bases; unmatched bases: 6. Per germline, CDR1 MNHEY and CDR2 SMNVEV (reference sequence). The CDR3 is 14 amino acids. CDR3 DNA sequence: TGTGCCAGCGGGGGACAGGGCTTAAATCAGCCCCAGCATTTT. Translated, it gives CASGGQGLNQPQHF.

This clonotype was counted at least ten times. The J gene is TRBJ1-5, the V gene TRBV11-2, with TRBD1 matching 9 bases. The CDR3 loop spans 16 amino acids. With 1 base clipped from V and 1 base from J, the junction kept 2 bases outside the gene matches. CDR1 is SGHAT, CDR2 FQNNGV, per germline. The CDR3 DNA reads TGTGCCAGCAGCTTAGGGGACAGGGTAAGCAATCAGCCCCAGCATTTT. Its protein is CASSLGDRVSNQPQHF. Complete variable domain (other parts from reference TRBV11-2 and TRBJ1-5): EAGVAQSPRYKIIEKRQSVAFWCNPISGHATLYWYQQILGQGPKLLIQFQNNGVVDDSQLPKDRFSAERLKGVDSTLKIQPAKLEDSAVYLCASSLGDRVSNQPQHFGDGTRLSIL.

The rearrangement joins TRBV18 to TRBJ1-2; TRBD1 is a possible D gene (6 bases). V lost 5 bases and J lost 1, with 14 bases in between. From germline, CDR1 is KGHSH and CDR2 LQKENI. This CDR3 region has 15 residues. The CDR3 protein is CASSGTRGINYGYTF. The CDR3 DNA reads as TGTGCCAGCTCAGGAACCAGGGGAATTAACTATGGCTACACCTTC.

The sample holds many counts of this clonotype. The chain combines TRBV11-1 with TRBJ2-1, with a possible D match to TRBD2 (8 bases). The germline V gene has CDR1 SGHAT and CDR2 FQDESV (reference sequence). The CDR3 sequence is 16 residues long. V lost 5 bases, J lost 4 bases, and 18 bases lay in between. In DNA form, the CDR3 reads TGTGCCAGCAGCCCCGGGGGGGGGACAGCATACAATGAGCAGTTCTTC. The encoded protein is CASSPGGGTAYNEQFF.

The rearrangement joins TRBV7-9 to TRBJ1-2; TRBD1 aligns across 11 bases. Germline loops: CDR1 SEHNR, CDR2 FQNEAQ (reference sequence). The CDR3 consists of 13 residues. Trimming cost V 4 bases and J 14 bases; bases outside gene matches: 9. For the CDR3, the DNA is TGTGCCAGCAGCTCAGATTTGGACAGGGGGCCTACCTTC. Translation: CASSSDLDRGPTF.